The 30 T cell receptor beta chains listed next were all sequenced from one sample in a study of human T cells and chemical hapten exposure. TCRdb analysed the RACE reads with MiXCR anew, one entry per CDR3 protein. This sample has about 69,000 distinct CDR3 sequences; about 32% occur once, and the top ten carry about 10%. Time point here: patch test 1, 2 weeks after DPC sensitization. Treatment given: therapeutic diphenylcyclopropenone sensitization with weekly scalp DPC. The starting material was whole blood, obtained in connection with sensitization to the hapten diphenylcyclopropenone (DPC). The receptors come from a man aged 40-49 years with alopecia areata. Some clones in this sample may be carry-over from other donors' samples.

The table lists this clonotype with a count of one. One junction end disagrees with the germline gene, perhaps due to a read error. J is TRBJ2-4 and V is TRBV29-1; 10 nucleotides match TRBD1. This CDR3 is 12 amino acids long. Germline V gives CDR1 SQVTM, CDR2 ANQGSEA. The CDR3 sequence is CSAWTGGDIQYF. DNA of the CDR3: TGCAGCGCTTGGACAGGGGGGGACATTCAGTACTTT.

This rearrangement joins TRBV12-3 or TRBV12-4 to TRBJ2-1, with TRBD1 matching 8 bases. The CDR3 consists of 13 residues. V shed 5 bases and J 9 bases; nucleotides not matched to a gene: 6. Written as DNA, the CDR3 is TGTGCCAGCAGTCCCCAGGGGGCCGGTGAGCAGTTCTTC. Protein sequence: CASSPQGAGEQFF.

CDR3 protein: CASSISGPGTGELFF. CDR3 sequence (DNA): TGTGCCAGTAGTATCAGCGGTCCAGGCACCGGGGAGCTGTTTTTT. The chain carries TRBV19 and TRBJ2-2; D perhaps matches TRBD2 (5 bases). The length of the CDR3 is 15 residues. Germline V gene lookup returns CDR1 LNHDA and CDR2 SQIVND (reference sequence). The V end was cut by 3 bases, the J end by 4 bases, with 12 bases between.

This chain links TRBV7-8 with TRBJ2-3, with a tentative D call TRBD2 (5 bases). With 3 bases removed from V and 0 bases from J, the gap between germline ends came to 10 bases. There are 15 residues in the CDR3. Germline values: CDR1 SGHVS, CDR2 FQNEAQ. This chain's CDR3 is CASSLGVSSTDTQYF. The CDR3 DNA sequence: TGTGCCAGCAGCTTGGGAGTTTCTAGCACAGATACGCAGTATTTT.

This clonotype was observed a few times. This chain joins TRBV29-1 and TRBJ2-5; TRBD1 might be the D (6 bases). CDR3 length: 11 residues. The V end was cut by 6 bases, the J end by 4 bases, with 9 bases between. Germline V gene data show CDR1 as SQVTM and CDR2 as ANQGSEA. The CDR3 DNA reads TGCAGCGTGGTCAGGGGAGAGACCCAGTACTTC. As protein: CSVVRGETQYF.

This clonotype was recorded a few times. V is TRBV20-1 and J is TRBJ2-3; no definite D call. Trimming removed 3 bases at V and 4 bases at J, with 17 bases between. The CDR3 covers 15 residues. In germline, CDR1 is DFQATT, CDR2 SNEGSKA (reference sequence). CDR3 amino acids: CSARGLTPGADTQYF. The CDR3 nucleotides read TGCAGTGCTAGGGGCCTTACCCCAGGCGCAGATACGCAGTATTTT.

The chain recombines TRBV7-6 with TRBJ2-1; 11 bases agree with TRBD2. The J call may be incorrect, as the DNA end agrees better with TRBJ2-7. Per the germline V gene, CDR1 is SGHVS and CDR2 is FNYEAQ. This CDR3 has 18 residues. The CDR3 region is CASSLGLAGGPPYNEQYF. The CDR3 DNA sequence: TGTGCCAGCAGCTTAGGGCTAGCGGGAGGACCCCCCTACAATGAGCAGTACTTC.

This chain links TRBV5-4 with TRBJ2-3, with D possibly matching TRBD1 (6 bases). The CDR3 is 16 amino acids. The ends were cut back, 4 bases at V and 2 bases at J, with 17 bases in the middle. The germline CDR1 and CDR2 sequences are SGHNT and YYREEE (reference sequence). This CDR3 reads CASSPRRTAATDTQYF. The CDR3 coding sequence is TGTGCCAGCAGCCCGCGGAGGACAGCTGCCACAGATACGCAGTATTTT.

J is TRBJ2-3 and V is TRBV27; possible D gene TRBD2, 6 bases. Trimming left V 6 bases short and J 0 bases short, with 19 bases between. The CDR3 consists of 17 residues. CDR1 and CDR2 from the germline V gene are MNHEY and SMNVEV (reference sequence). CDR3 nucleotides: TGTGCCAGCAGCTCAGGGTTAAGCGGGCCTAGCACAGATACGCAGTATTTT. As protein: CASSSGLSGPSTDTQYF.

In regard to this clonotype: The junction shows a germline mismatch at one end, possibly a read error. CDR3 bases: TGTGCCAGCAGTCTAGGGACTCAAAGTTGG. It encodes CASSLGTQSW. The rearrangement joins TRBV12-3 or TRBV12-4 to TRBJ2-1; TRBD2 is a possible D gene (6 bases). CDR3 length: 10 amino acids.

This clonotype has just a few counts. J is TRBJ2-2 and V is TRBV6-2 or TRBV6-3, with unresolved D. Germline V gene data show CDR1 as MNHEY and CDR2 as SVGEGT. V was clipped by 4 bases and J by 1 base, with 7 bases between them. The CDR3 has 14 amino acids. CDR3 sequence: CASSWQWNTGELFF. DNA for the CDR3: TGTGCCAGCAGTTGGCAGTGGAACACCGGGGAGCTGTTTTTT.

This clonotype was counted only a few times. This chain connects TRBV10-1 to TRBJ2-3; D possibly corresponds to TRBD2 (5 bases). CDR1 WNHNN and CDR2 SYGVQD come from the germline V gene (reference sequence). This CDR3 region has 15 residues. The V end was cut by 3 bases, the J end by 1 base, with 11 bases between. The CDR3 sequence is CASSDEWRGTDTQYF. CDR3 coding DNA: TGCGCCAGCAGTGACGAATGGCGGGGCACAGATACGCAGTATTTT.

This sequence joins TRBV30 and TRBJ2-1; 9 bases map to TRBD2. This CDR3 comprises 16 residues. J gave up 4 bases and V 1 base, and 8 bases lay outside the gene matches. The germline gives CDR1 GTSNPN, CDR2 SVGIG (reference sequence). CDR3 in amino acids: CAWSERLAGIYNEQFF. The CDR3 coding sequence is TGTGCCTGGAGTGAGAGGCTAGCGGGGATTTACAATGAGCAGTTCTTC.

This clonotype has more than one count but fewer than ten. This rearrangement joins TRBV5-4 to TRBJ2-3; D possibly corresponds to TRBD1 (6 bases). V lost 4 bases to trimming and J lost 1 base, with 16 bases between them. Looked up from germline, CDR1 is SGHNT and CDR2 is YYREEE (reference sequence). The CDR3 extends over 16 amino acids. The CDR3, as DNA: TGTGCCAGCAGCGGATGGACAGCTCGGGGCACAGATACGCAGTATTTT. Translated: CASSGWTARGTDTQYF.

V usage is TRBV10-3 and J usage is TRBJ1-5; D is uncertain. Germline assignment: CDR1 ENHRY and CDR2 SYGVKD. Trimming removed 0 bases at V and 4 bases at J, with 7 bases between. The CDR3 has 14 amino acids. The CDR3 is CAISESMRNQPQHF. The CDR3 DNA reads TGTGCCATCAGTGAGTCAATGAGAAATCAGCCCCAGCATTTT.

This rearrangement joins TRBV27 to TRBJ2-1; 13 bases fit TRBD2. The CDR3 sequence is 16 residues long. The ends lost 7 bases at V and 0 bases at J; junction bases unmatched: 3. CDR1 and CDR2 from the germline V gene are MNHEY and SMNVEV (reference sequence). The CDR3 loop reads CASKGTSGISYNEQFF. CDR3 nucleotide sequence: TGTGCCAGCAAAGGGACTAGCGGGATCTCCTACAATGAGCAGTTCTTC.

The chain uses TRBV7-2 and TRBJ2-7, with 8 nucleotides matching TRBD2. V dropped 5 bases and J dropped 2; count of bases not matched to a gene: 11. CDR3 size: 16 residues. The germline V gene has CDR1 SGHTA and CDR2 FQGNSA. CDR3 bases: TGTGCCAGCAGCCCTTACGGAGCGGGAGAGACCTACGAGCAGTACTTC. It translates to CASSPYGAGETYEQYF. The full variable domain, in which reference TRBV7-2 and TRBJ2-7 provide the parts outside the CDR3, is GAGVSQSPSNKVTEKGKDVELRCDPISGHTALYWYRQSLGQGLEFLIYFQGNSAPDKSGLPSDRFSAERTGGSVSTLTIQRTQQEDSAVYLCASSPYGAGETYEQYFGPGTRLTVT.

This clonotype has more than one count but fewer than ten. The V and J genes are TRBV20-1 and TRBJ1-2; perhaps TRBD1 as D (6 bases). This CDR3 comprises 13 residues. V was pared by 3 bases and J by 3 bases, with 11 bases between. Germline CDR1 DFQATT, CDR2 SNEGSKA (reference sequence). CDR3 region: CSASPGDDYGYTF. The CDR3, as DNA: TGCAGTGCTAGTCCAGGGGACGACTATGGCTACACCTTC.

This clonotype was counted a single time. The chain recombines TRBV18 with TRBJ2-6; D unresolved. CDR3 length: 15 residues. V was shortened by 0 bases and J by 2 bases, with 5 bases between the two germline ends. CDR1 and CDR2 (germline): KGHSH, LQKENI. The CDR3 protein is CASSPPTTGANVLTF. CDR3 nucleotides: TGTGCCAGCTCACCACCGACAACTGGGGCCAACGTCCTGACTTTC.

The V call is TRBV25-1, the J call TRBJ2-5; 7 bases match TRBD2. The length of the CDR3 is 16 residues. Germline loops: CDR1 MGHDK, CDR2 SYGVNS. The V segment lost 6 bases and the J segment 9 bases; nucleotides outside the gene matches: 19. The CDR3 sequence is CASSHLGEGRPVPQYF. The CDR3, as DNA: TGTGCCAGCAGCCACCTGGGGGAGGGGCGGCCAGTGCCCCAGTACTTC. The full variable domain, rest sourced from reference TRBV25-1 and TRBJ2-5, is EADIYQTPRYLVIGTGKKITLECSQTMGHDKMYWYQQDPGMELHLIHYSYGVNSTEKGDLSSESTVSRIRTEHFPLTLESARPSHTSQYLCASSHLGEGRPVPQYFGPGTRLLVL.

The chain carries TRBV13 and TRBJ2-4; D could derive from TRBD1 or TRBD2 (5 bases each). Germline V lookup: CDR1 PRHDT, CDR2 FYEKMQ (reference sequence). This CDR3 spans 12 amino acids. The V and J ends lost 5 bases and 6 bases respectively, with 8 bases between them. CDR3 in amino acids: CASSRGRNIQYF. The DNA of the CDR3 is TGTGCCAGCAGCCGGGGCCGAAACATTCAGTACTTC.

V gene TRBV10-2 combines with J gene TRBJ2-5; D unresolved. CDR3 size: 14 residues. V was clipped by 6 bases and J by 5 bases, with 16 bases between them. The germline V gene has CDR1 WSHSY and CDR2 SAAADI. The DNA of the CDR3 is TGCGCCAGCAGCCCACCGGGCCTCGGGGAGACCCAGTACTTC. Its protein is CASSPPGLGETQYF.

This clonotype has more than one count but fewer than ten. The V gene is TRBV28, the J gene TRBJ2-7, with 9 bases matching TRBD1. This CDR3 region has 15 residues. The germline V gene encodes CDR1 MDHEN and CDR2 SYDVKM. J gave up 5 bases and V 6 bases, and 11 bases lay outside the gene matches. CDR3 protein: CASSVPGTGSNEQYF. CDR3 in DNA: TGTGCCAGCAGCGTACCAGGGACAGGGTCGAACGAGCAGTACTTC.

The CDR3 nucleotides read TGCAGTGCTAGGGAGACAGGTCCCCTATACAGCAATCAGCCCCAGCATTTT. This sequence encodes CSARETGPLYSNQPQHF. The genes are TRBV20-1 and TRBJ1-5; D is perhaps TRBD1 (6 bases). V shed 3 bases and J shed 1 base, with 19 bases lying between them. The germline V gene has CDR1 DFQATT and CDR2 SNEGSKA (reference sequence). The CDR3 extends over 17 amino acids.

This clonotype has only a few counts. The rearrangement uses TRBV7-2 and TRBJ1-1; D is possibly TRBD1 (5 bases). V was clipped by 1 base and J by 3 bases, with 15 bases between them. Germline-derived CDR1 and CDR2 are SGHTA and FQGNSA. The CDR3 extends over 16 amino acids. The CDR3 nucleotides read TGTGCCAGCAGCTTAGTTAGAAGGGCCAGGGACACTGAAGCTTTCTTT. Its translation: CASSLVRRARDTEAFF.

The CDR3 DNA reads as TGCAGCGTTGATCTAGCCCGAGGGATTGTCCCAGATACGCAGTATTTT. Translating it yields CSVDLARGIVPDTQYF. The chain carries TRBV29-1 and TRBJ2-3, with D possibly matching TRBD2 (5 bases). CDR1 SQVTM and CDR2 ANQGSEA come from the germline V gene. V dropped 3 bases and J dropped 4 bases, with 20 bases sitting between them. The CDR3 consists of 16 residues.

This clonotype was detected a few times. The rearrangement joins TRBV6-1 to TRBJ2-7, with 7 bases matching TRBD1. The CDR3 is 12 residues long. Germline CDR1 MNHNS, CDR2 SASEGT. V lost 4 bases and J lost 6; bases outside the gene matches: 3. CDR3 in amino acids: CASSAYRGEQYF. CDR3 nucleotides: TGTGCCAGCAGTGCGTACAGGGGCGAGCAGTACTTC.

This clonotype was recorded a few times. This sequence joins TRBV28 and TRBJ2-5; D is undetermined. Trimming pared 8 bases from V and 2 bases from J, leaving 18 bases between. The length of the CDR3 is 15 residues. Germline loops: CDR1 MDHEN, CDR2 SYDVKM. CDR3 bases: TGTGCCAGCGCCCCCGGCACAGCGTCACAAGAGACCCAGTACTTC. This gives the protein CASAPGTASQETQYF.

This clonotype has a handful of counts. This rearrangement joins TRBV7-9 to TRBJ2-3, with D perhaps matching TRBD2 (6 bases). Germline CDR1 is SEHNR and CDR2 is FQNEAQ (reference sequence). Trimming took off 8 bases at V and 2 bases at J, with 11 bases between the two ends. This CDR3 comprises 13 residues. The CDR3 is CASRRAITDTQYF. The CDR3 region has the DNA TGTGCCAGCCGGAGGGCCATCACAGATACGCAGTATTTT.

This clonotype was recorded a few times. The V and J genes are TRBV28 and TRBJ2-2; 8 bases map to TRBD2. J gave up 7 bases and V 5 bases, and 9 bases lay outside the gene matches. Germline V gene data show CDR1 as MDHEN and CDR2 as SYDVKM. The CDR3 length is 15 residues. CDR3 region: CASSTPGLVDGELFF. CDR3 nucleotide sequence: TGTGCCAGCAGTACCCCGGGACTAGTTGACGGGGAGCTGTTTTTT.